This entry is about one T cell receptor (beta chain). The antigen is not known. These data originate in a study of monozygotic twins with inflammatory bowel disease. Study-wide points: The sharing of clonotypes with others was lower in IBD patients than in healthy twins, especially with disease activity.

Each of the TCR libraries took around 3.5 ug of total RNA. For both chains, the TCRalpha and TCRbeta cDNA went through two nested PCRs of 16 and 9 cycles. TCRdb re-called the 5' RACE reads; one entry per CDR3 protein, DNA not given. The listing contains more than 350,000 distinct CDR3 sequences. Germline V CDR1 and CDR2: SGHRS, YFSETQ. CDR3 size: 16 residues. This TCR came from a human donor with ulcerative colitis or Crohn's disease, or a healthy co-twin of an affected twin (not recorded which). Sample: blood. The chain links TRBV5-1 to TRBJ2-1; TCRdb lists TRBD2, though no DNA is available to test this call. The CDR3 protein is CASSEELAGGYNEQFF.